This T cell receptor beta chain was profiled in a study of blood T cell repertoires in COVID-19. Study-wide background: Acute and convalescent COVID-19 samples came from the United States, Italy and Spain.

Authors' processing steps: The authors estimated nucleated cell counts from reference gene primer amplification. The protocol was immunoSEQ multiplex PCR, while the TCRdb copy is restricted to in-frame clones and leaves out a portion. That table gives V, J and clone size, and the DNA gave D and trimming. The sample lists around 200,000 clones, about 89% occurring once. Germline CDR1 is SGHVS and CDR2 is FNYEAQ. V was trimmed by 0 bases and J by 2 bases, leaving 10 bases between them. The CDR3 extends over 15 amino acids. The sequenced material came from peripheral blood. The TCR sequence derives from a man between 65 and 79 years old with acute or convalescent COVID-19. The chain has TRBV7-6 and TRBJ2-5, with a weak D call TRBD2 (6 bases). In DNA form, the CDR3 reads TGTGCCAGCAGCTTAGCGGTCGGGGGACAAGAGACCCAGTACTTC. The encoded protein is CASSLAVGGQETQYF. Variable domain in full (rest from reference TRBV7-6 and TRBJ2-5): GAGVSQSPRYKVTKRGQDVALRCDPISGHVSLYWYRQALGQGPEFLTYFNYEAQQDKSGLPNDRFSAERPEGSISTLTIQRTEQRDSAMYRCASSLAVGGQETQYFGPGTRLLVL.